This T cell receptor (beta chain) is drawn from a study of shared clonotypes between healthy human individuals. Study-level information: Aged 18 to 49, the donors were a couple of women and a few men. Study-wide results and limits: Approximately 5.3% was the fraction of naive CD4 clonotypes found shared across a few donors. Naive subsets generally had larger estimated richness than memory subsets.

Some clones are missing from TCRdb's copy, which holds only in-frame ones; the method was immunoSEQ multiplex PCR. Seen here are 600,000 to 750,000 clones, 90% observed once, and the top ten hold 34%. The germline gives CDR1 SEHNR, CDR2 FQNEAQ (reference sequence). J gave up 6 bases and V 1 base, and 6 bases lay outside the gene matches. The CDR3 extends over 14 amino acids. Notes on this clone: The antigen is undetermined.

The sequenced material came from memory CD8+ T cells from PBMCs. Subset here: CD45RO+ cells pooled with CCR7-negative TemRA cells. The TCR sequence derives from a man aged 18 to 29 in good health. Some clones in this sample may be carry-over from other donors' samples. The rearrangement uses TRBV7-9 and TRBJ2-7, with 7 bases identical to TRBD1. The CDR3 DNA reads as TGTGCCAGCAGCTTAGGCAGGGGGTTGGGCGAGCAGTACTTC. Amino acids: CASSLGRGLGEQYF.